These T cell receptor beta chains were read from a single sample in a study of blood T cell repertoires in COVID-19. Sequenced by immunoSEQ multiplex PCR; TCRdb stores in-frame clones only, minus some. The sample consists of roughly 59,000 clones, around 83% of them appearing once. Sequencing was done on a sample of peripheral blood. Receptor source: a woman aged 80 or over with acute or convalescent COVID-19. Each CDR3 is given with its conserved first and last residue. The D gene is left open where the match is weak. The size entry is marked missing in some rows and otherwise reads once, few, many or a size class.

j_call v_call clone_size d_call cdr3_nt cdr3_aa
TRBJ2-3 TRBV14 - - TGTGCCAGCAGCCTTAGGGGAGGGACAAATACGCAGTATTTT CASSLRGGTNTQYF
TRBJ2-5 TRBV6-5 - - TGTGCCAGCAGCCGCGGGTTACTGGAGACCCAGTACTTC CASSRGLLETQYF
TRBJ2-3 TRBV7-3 - TRBD2 TGTGCCAGCAGCCTAGCGGGGCCCACAGATACGCAGTATTTT CASSLAGPTDTQYF
TRBJ2-7 TRBV9 - - TGTGCCAGCAGCGCGGGTTACGCGTACGAGCAGTACTTC CASSAGYAYEQYF
TRBJ1-1 TRBV10-1 - - TGCGCCAGCAGTCCCGCGATAGAAGTCGCTGAAGCTTTCTTT CASSPAIEVAEAFF
TRBJ2-1 TRBV10-1 - TRBD2 TGCGCCAGCAGCCGGGGACTAGCTTCCAATGAGCAGTTCTTC CASSRGLASNEQFF
TRBJ1-3 TRBV7-6 once TRBD1 TGTGCCAGCAGCTTCCTTATTCAGGGGGCTGGAAACACCATATATTTT CASSFLIQGAGNTIYF
TRBJ2-7 TRBV6-5 - TRBD2 TGTGCCAGCAGTCTTAGCGGGACCCCCTACGAGCAGTACTTC CASSLSGTPYEQYF
TRBJ1-1 TRBV30 - - TGTGCCTGGCGTCCCGGTGGAGTACGAGGGACTGAAGCTTTCTTT CAWRPGGVRGTEAFF
TRBJ2-7 TRBV28 - TRBD2 TGTGCCAGCAAAACCCCCGGGACTAGCGGGAGAACCACGTGGGAGCAGTACTTC CASKTPGTSGRTTWEQYF
TRBJ1-2 TRBV3-1/TRBV3-2 - - TGTGCCAGCAGCCAAGACTACCGGTCGGCGGGCTATGGCTACACCTTC CASSQDYRSAGYGYTF
TRBJ2-5 TRBV5-5 - - TGTGCCAGTACCCCTACGGCGCCAGGGGAGACCCAGTACTTC CASTPTAPGETQYF
TRBJ2-7 TRBV28 - - TGTGCCAGCAGTCCACAGGGCATCCGCTCCTACGAGCAGTACTTC CASSPQGIRSYEQYF
TRBJ1-4 TRBV15 once - TGTGCCACCAGCAGAGATCAGGGAGGCGGCCGGGAACTGTTTTTT CATSRDQGGGRELFF
TRBJ1-2 TRBV6-5 - - TGTGCCAGCAAAGCAGGAACACTAGCCTATGGCTACACCTTC CASKAGTLAYGYTF
TRBJ2-1 TRBV14 - - TGTGCCAGCAGCCAAGGCCGGGGTGGGTGGTCCTACAATGAGCAGTTCTTC CASSQGRGGWSYNEQFF
TRBJ1-1 TRBV5-6 - TRBD1 TGTGCCAGCAGCTATCTGACAGGGTCGGGAACTGAAGCTTTCTTT CASSYLTGSGTEAFF
TRBJ1-1 TRBV2 - - TGTGCCAGCGTCCGGGACATGGGCACTGAAGCTTTCTTT CASVRDMGTEAFF
TRBJ2-4 TRBV5-1 - TRBD1 TGCGCCAGCAGCGAGGCAGACACAGGGGGAAACATTCAGTACTTC CASSEADTGGNIQYF
TRBJ2-2 TRBV9 few - TGTGCCAGCAGCTCACAAGTGGGAGCCACCGGGGAGCTGTTTTTT CASSSQVGATGELFF
TRBJ2-5 TRBV5-1 once TRBD1 TGCGCCAGCAGCTCATATCAACAGGGGAGCCAGACCCAGTACTTC CASSSYQQGSQTQYF
TRBJ1-3 TRBV7-9 - - TGTGCCAGCAGCTTAGTCGGGACAATGAGTAACACCATATATTTT CASSLVGTMSNTIYF
TRBJ2-2 TRBV5-1 - TRBD1 TGCGCCAGCAGCTTACACAGGGGGGCCGGGGAGCTGTTTTTT CASSLHRGAGELFF
TRBJ1-6 TRBV7-8 few - TGTGCCAGCAGCTTAGGGCGGGGCCGAAATTCACCCCTCCACTTT CASSLGRGRNSPLHF
TRBJ2-1 TRBV7-2 - TRBD2 TGTGCCAGCAGCTTAGCCTTTCGCGGGGGGCTTTACAATGAGCAGTTCTTC CASSLAFRGGLYNEQFF
TRBJ2-2 TRBV29-1 once - TGCAGCGTTTACATACCGAAGACCGGGGAGCTGTTTTTT CSVYIPKTGELFF
TRBJ1-5 TRBV19 - - TGTGCCAGTAGTGCACAGGGTGAGAATCAGCCCCAGCATTTT CASSAQGENQPQHF
TRBJ1-1 TRBV5-1 once - TGCGCCAGCAGTTATAACCAGGGGGAAGCTTTCTTT CASSYNQGEAFF
TRBJ1-1 TRBV10-3 - - TGTGCCATCAGCCGACATCAAGACACTGAAGCTTTCTTT CAISRHQDTEAFF
TRBJ2-3 TRBV7-7 - - TGTGCTAGCAGCTTAGGGCGGGGCACGAGCACAGATACGCAGTATTTT CASSLGRGTSTDTQYF
TRBJ2-1 TRBV5-1 - - TGCGCCAGCAGCTTGGGGACTCTCAGCTCCTACAATGAGCAGTTCTTC CASSLGTLSSYNEQFF
TRBJ2-3 TRBV6-5 - - TGTGCCAGCAGTCAATTTAGCGCTGACACAGATACGCAGTATTTT CASSQFSADTDTQYF
TRBJ2-7 TRBV4-2 - - TGTGCCAGCAGCCAAGATCTGTCTACCAAATACGAGCAGTACTTC CASSQDLSTKYEQYF
TRBJ1-1 TRBV18 - - TGTGCCAGCTCACCACCGGCCAGTAAGAACACTGAAGCTTTCTTT CASSPPASKNTEAFF
TRBJ1-6 TRBV2 - - TGTGCCAGCCAAGGCTTCCCAGGGGCGAATTCACCCCTCCACTTT CASQGFPGANSPLHF
TRBJ1-5 TRBV18 - TRBD1 TGTGCCAGCTCACCACCCAACATCAACAGGGGGCATCAGCCCCAGCATTTT CASSPPNINRGHQPQHF
TRBJ2-5 TRBV6-5 - - TGTGCCAGCCTGGGCTTAGTTCGCGAGACCCAGTACTTC CASLGLVRETQYF
TRBJ2-3 TRBV19 - - TGTGCCAGTAGTCCGGGTTACACAGATACGCAGTATTTT CASSPGYTDTQYF
TRBJ2-4 TRBV30 - TRBD2 TGTGCCTGGAGTACAGAGCGGGGGGGATCCAAAAACATTCAGTACTTC CAWSTERGGSKNIQYF
TRBJ1-4 TRBV19 few - TGTGCCAGTAGTCCCTCTCGTTGGGGCCAATACCTGGGGCTGTTTTTT CASSPSRWGQYLGLFF
TRBJ2-5 TRBV3-1/TRBV3-2 - - TGTGCCAGCAGCCAAGTGAGGGGGGGGACCCAGTACTTC CASSQVRGGTQYF
TRBJ1-1 TRBV6-4 - - TGTGCCAGCAGTGAATCGACAGTTACTGAAGCTTTCTTT CASSESTVTEAFF
TRBJ2-7 TRBV28 - TRBD1 TGTGCCAGCAGCTATCCGGGACAGCTCTACGAGCAGTACTTC CASSYPGQLYEQYF
TRBJ1-1 TRBV28 once TRBD1 TGTGCCAGCATAGGACAGGGGCACACTGAAGCTTTCTTT CASIGQGHTEAFF
TRBJ1-6 TRBV28 - - TGTGCCAGCAGTGGCCCCTGGGGGGGACCCCTCCACTTT CASSGPWGGPLHF
TRBJ2-5 TRBV3-1/TRBV3-2 - - TGTGCCAGCAGTCCGGAGACCCAGTACTTC CASSPETQYF
TRBJ2-3 TRBV6-1 - TRBD2 TGTGCCAGCAGTGAAGGATGGGGTAGCGGGGGGGCGACAGATACGCAGTATTTT CASSEGWGSGGATDTQYF
TRBJ1-6 TRBV19 - - TGTGCCAGCTCCGACAGTTATAATTCACCCCTCCACTTT CASSDSYNSPLHF
TRBJ2-5 TRBV28 - - TGTGCCAGCAGTTTGTCGTCGACTGGGGAGGAGACCCAGTACTTC CASSLSSTGEETQYF
TRBJ1-2 TRBV7-2 - - TGTGCCAGCAGCTTAGCTCGCCGGGGGGGCTATGGCTACACCTTC CASSLARRGGYGYTF
TRBJ1-6 TRBV25-1 - - TGTGCCAGCAGTGACCAGAAGGAGATTGGGTCACCCCTCCACTTT CASSDQKEIGSPLHF
TRBJ2-2 TRBV2 - TRBD2 TGTGCCAGCAGAAGGACTAGCGGGAGTTCGAACACCGGGGAGCTGTTTTTT CASRRTSGSSNTGELFF
TRBJ2-1 TRBV13 - TRBD2 TGTGCCAGCAGCTCCCGTAGCGGGAGTCTTTACAATGAGCAGTTCTTC CASSSRSGSLYNEQFF
TRBJ2-7 TRBV27 few TRBD2 TGTGCCAGCAGTTCCAGACTAGCGGAAGTCCTACTCAAGCAGTACTTC CASSSRLAEVLLKQYF
TRBJ2-7 TRBV6-2/TRBV6-3 - - TGTGCCAGCAGCCTCGGACAGGAGGGATACTTC CASSLGQEGYF